This T cell receptor (beta chain) originates from a study of post-analysis software for immune sequencing data. Background on the study: Disease courses included relapsing-remitting, secondary progressive and progressive-relapsing multiple sclerosis. Study conclusions and caveats: Patients carried five TRBV segments more frequently than controls did, and TRBV5-6, TRBV5-1 and TRBV20-1 were among them. F measure grouped same-batch samples tightly together. Controls' normalized Chao1 diversity significantly exceeded that of multiple sclerosis patients.

Germline V gene lookup returns CDR1 SGHTA and CDR2 FQGNSA. V was cut by 1 base and J by 11 bases, with 4 bases left in between. CDR3 length: 10 amino acids. Carried by the TCR beta cDNA libraries were unique molecular identifiers. Once 1 to 10 million T cells were used, approximately 470,000 cDNA molecules resulted. In TCRdb, the PCR reads were re-called with MiXCR into one record per CDR3 protein. The sample holds hundreds of thousands of distinct CDR3 sequences; roughly 30% are singletons and the top ten take roughly 0.53%. Concerning this clonotype itself: Antigen: not known.

V and J are TRBV7-2 and TRBJ2-3; unclear D gene. This TCR was recovered from a girl aged 5-17 years with multiple sclerosis. Material for sequencing was blood. The CDR3 loop reads CASSLVEQYF. In DNA form, the CDR3 reads TGTGCCAGCAGCTTAGTCGAGCAGTATTTT.